This T cell receptor (beta chain) was sequenced during a study of cytomegalovirus exposure and HLA in healthy donors. Study-wide results and caveats: V- and J-gene trimming in TCR beta was tied to a missense DCLRE1C variant by an analysis performed later. Within the data, a cluster of highly shared sequence variants was likely a sequencing artifact. It was 164 TCR beta chains that were listed as cytomegalovirus-associated.

Donors in the study were healthy people who gave bone marrow. Remarks on this clone: What it recognizes is unknown.

PCR involved 60 Vbeta and 13 Jbeta primers. The protocol was immunoSEQ multiplex PCR, while the TCRdb copy is restricted to in-frame clones and leaves out a portion. The sample yields 95,000 to 150,000 clones, over 8.5% seen once. The sample consisted of PBMCs. This receptor was taken from a woman aged 40 to 50 in good health and CMV-seropositive.

This CDR3 reads CASSPGTEAFF. As DNA, the CDR3 is TGTGCCAGCAGCCCGGGCACTGAAGCTTTCTTT. The chain joins TRBV7-9 to TRBJ1-1; D is uncertain. CDR1 SEHNR and CDR2 FQNEAQ come from the germline V gene (reference sequence). The CDR3 extends over 11 amino acids. V was clipped by 5 bases and J by 4 bases, with 5 bases between them. The whole variable domain, filled in from reference TRBV7-9 and TRBJ1-1, reads DTGVSQNPRHKITKRGQNVTFRCDPISEHNRLYWYRQTLGQGPEFLTYFQNEAQLEKSRLLSDRFSAERPKGSFSTLEIQRTEQGDSAMYLCASSPGTEAFFGQGTRLTVV.